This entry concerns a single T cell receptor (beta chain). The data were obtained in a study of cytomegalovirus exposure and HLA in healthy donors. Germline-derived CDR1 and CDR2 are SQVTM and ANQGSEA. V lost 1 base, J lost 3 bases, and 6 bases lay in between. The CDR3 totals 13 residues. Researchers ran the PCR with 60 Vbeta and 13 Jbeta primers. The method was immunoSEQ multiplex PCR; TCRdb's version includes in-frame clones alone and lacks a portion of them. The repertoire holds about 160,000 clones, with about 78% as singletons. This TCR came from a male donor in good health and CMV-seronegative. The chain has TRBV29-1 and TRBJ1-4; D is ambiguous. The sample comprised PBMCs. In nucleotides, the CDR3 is TGCAGCGTTGAAGGCGGCCCTAATGAAAAACTGTTTTTT. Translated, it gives CSVEGGPNEKLFF.